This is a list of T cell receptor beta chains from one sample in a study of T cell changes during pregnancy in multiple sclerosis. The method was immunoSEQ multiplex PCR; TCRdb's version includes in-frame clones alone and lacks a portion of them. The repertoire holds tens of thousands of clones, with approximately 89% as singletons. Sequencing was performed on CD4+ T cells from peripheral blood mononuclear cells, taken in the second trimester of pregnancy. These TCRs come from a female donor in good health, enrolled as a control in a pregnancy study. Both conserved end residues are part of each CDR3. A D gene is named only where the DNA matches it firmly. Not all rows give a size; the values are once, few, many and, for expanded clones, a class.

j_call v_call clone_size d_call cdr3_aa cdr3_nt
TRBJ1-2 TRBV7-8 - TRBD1 CASSLDRDSPYGYTF TGTGCCAGCAGCTTAGACCGGGACAGTCCCTATGGCTACACCTTC
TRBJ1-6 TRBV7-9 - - CASSLARGVNSPLHF TGTGCCAGCAGCTTAGCGCGGGGGGTTAATTCACCCCTCCACTTT
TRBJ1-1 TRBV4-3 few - CASSLRIHYEAFF TGCGCCAGCAGCCTGAGGATACATTATGAAGCTTTCTTT
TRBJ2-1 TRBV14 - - CASSQPGTYNEQFF TGTGCCAGCAGCCAGCCAGGAACTTACAATGAGCAGTTCTTC
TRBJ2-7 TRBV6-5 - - CASSYSARGSYEQYF TGTGCCAGCAGTTACTCCGCGCGAGGCTCCTACGAGCAGTACTTC
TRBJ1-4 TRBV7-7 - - CASSPGVGEKLFF TGTGCTAGCAGCCCGGGGGTAGGGGAAAAACTGTTTTTT
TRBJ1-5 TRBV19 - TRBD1 CASNPGQGRQPQHF TGTGCCAGTAATCCGGGACAGGGTCGCCAGCCCCAGCATTTT
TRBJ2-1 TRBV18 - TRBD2 CASSPRASGGTSSYNEQFF TGTGCCAGCTCACCAAGGGCTAGCGGGGGGACAAGCTCCTACAATGAGCAGTTCTTC
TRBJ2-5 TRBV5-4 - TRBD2 CASSLPMGGGGETQYF TGTGCCAGCAGCCTCCCCATGGGCGGGGGAGGAGAGACCCAGTACTTC
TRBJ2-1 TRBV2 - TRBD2 CASRAGSGGVYNEQFF TGTGCCAGCAGGGCCGGTAGCGGGGGGGTTTACAATGAGCAGTTCTTC
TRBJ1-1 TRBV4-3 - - CASSQDRRGIRTEAFF TGCGCCAGCAGCCAAGATCGGCGGGGGATCAGGACTGAAGCTTTCTTT
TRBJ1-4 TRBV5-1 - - CASSPDPTQGVNEKLFF TGCGCCAGCAGCCCCGACCCTACACAGGGTGTTAACGAAAAACTGTTTTTT
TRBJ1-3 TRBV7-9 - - CASSLRQSTSGNTIYF TGTGCCAGCAGCTTAAGACAGTCGACCTCTGGAAACACCATATATTTT